This TCR beta chain is drawn from a study of cytomegalovirus exposure and HLA in healthy donors. Study-level findings and limits: For TCR beta chains, V- and J-gene trimming was later linked to a missense DCLRE1C variant. TRBV6-2, TRBV6-3 and some other V segments were excluded as indistinguishable. Most TCR sequences were uncommon, yet certain public TCRs appeared in many donors. In an earlier analysis, productive rearrangement rates for most beta V segments clustered near 87% or 30%.

Unmatched junction bases numbered 7, after V lost 8 bases and J lost 4 bases. Germline-derived CDR1 and CDR2 are ENHRY and SYGVKD. The CDR3 has 15 residues. For this clone: The antigen is not known.

A multiplex PCR was run with 60 Vbeta primers and 13 Jbeta primers. Only in-frame clones appear in the TCRdb table, and some are missing; sequencing was by immunoSEQ multiplex PCR. The repertoire holds over 150,000 clones, over 70% seen once, with about 4.8% in the top ten. This TCR came from a man under 40 in good health and CMV-seronegative. The V gene is TRBV10-3, the J gene TRBJ2-2, with 10 bases matching TRBD1. The specimen sequenced was PBMCs. This chain's CDR3 is CAIAGGQGTTGELFF. The CDR3 DNA sequence: TGTGCCATCGCTGGGGGACAGGGGACCACCGGGGAGCTGTTTTTT.